The T cell receptor (beta chain) described here comes from a study of blood T cell repertoires in COVID-19. About the study: Specimens from acute and convalescent COVID-19 originated in the United States, Italy and Spain.

The CDR3 has 15 amino acids. V lost 5 bases to trimming and J lost 1 base, with 16 bases between them. Measured with immunoSEQ multiplex PCR; TCRdb has only the in-frame clones, and not every one. Here the sample spans approximately 130,000 clones, 70% to 80% being singletons. The genes are TRBV5-7 and TRBJ2-7; perhaps TRBD2 as D (6 bases). TRBV5-7 is an ORF; its function is uncertain. Sequencing was carried out using peripheral blood. The sequence came from a human donor in a cohort sampled during active COVID-19. The CDR3 loop reads CASSIGVAVSYEQYF. The CDR3, as DNA: TGTGCCAGCAGTATCGGGGTAGCGGTGTCCTACGAGCAGTACTTC.